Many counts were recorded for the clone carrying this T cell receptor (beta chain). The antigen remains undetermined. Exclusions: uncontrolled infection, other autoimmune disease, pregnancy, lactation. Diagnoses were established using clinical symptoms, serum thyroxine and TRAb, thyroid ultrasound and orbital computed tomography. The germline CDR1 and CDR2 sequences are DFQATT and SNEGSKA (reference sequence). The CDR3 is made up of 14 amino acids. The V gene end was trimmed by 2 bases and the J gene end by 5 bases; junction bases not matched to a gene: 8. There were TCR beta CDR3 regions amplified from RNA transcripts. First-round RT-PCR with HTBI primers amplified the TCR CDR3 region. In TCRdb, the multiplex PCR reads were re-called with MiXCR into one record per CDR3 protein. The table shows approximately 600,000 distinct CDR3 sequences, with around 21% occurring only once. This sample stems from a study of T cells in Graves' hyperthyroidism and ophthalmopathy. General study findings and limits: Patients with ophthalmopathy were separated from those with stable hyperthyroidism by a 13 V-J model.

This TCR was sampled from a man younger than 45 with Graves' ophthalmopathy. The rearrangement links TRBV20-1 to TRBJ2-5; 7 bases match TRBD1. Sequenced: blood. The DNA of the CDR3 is TGCAGTGCTAGACCGACAGGGCTGGGGGAGACCCAGTACTTC. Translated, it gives CSARPTGLGETQYF.